Below are 25 T cell receptor beta chains sequenced from a single sample in a study of cytomegalovirus exposure and HLA in healthy donors. Amplification used 60 Vbeta primers and 13 Jbeta primers. Assay: immunoSEQ multiplex PCR; the TCRdb copy retains only in-frame clones and omits some. The sample comprises under 200,000 clones, roughly 85% of which are singletons, and about 1.7% rests with the top ten. Sequencing was carried out using PBMCs. These receptors were collected from a woman between 18 and 29 years old in good health and CMV-seronegative.

The chain links TRBV27 to TRBJ2-1; D might be TRBD2 (6 bases). The CDR3 covers 11 residues. V was trimmed by 4 bases and J by 15 bases, leaving 13 bases between them. The V gene's germline CDR1 is MNHEY and CDR2 SMNVEV (reference sequence). The CDR3 region has the DNA TGTGCCAGCAGTTGGGGACTCTTACGGTTCTTC. It encodes CASSWGLLRFF.

This clone was picked up one time. Additional DNA sequences in this sample encode the identical CDR3. V and J are TRBV18 and TRBJ1-2, with 9 bases identical to TRBD1. The ends lost 3 bases at V and 6 bases at J; junction bases unmatched: 2. CDR1 and CDR2 from the germline V gene are KGHSH and LQKENI. This CDR3 is built from 13 residues. Here the CDR3 reads CASSPGQGNGYTF. In DNA form, the CDR3 reads TGTGCCAGCTCACCCGGACAGGGGAATGGCTACACCTTC.

The chain joins TRBV7-2 to TRBJ2-7; 7 bases agree with TRBD2. This CDR3 comprises 15 residues. V lost 3 bases, J lost 3 bases, and 8 bases stayed unmatched. CDR1 and CDR2 (germline): SGHTA, FQGNSA. The CDR3 sequence is CASSLEWERDYEQYF. The CDR3 coding sequence is TGTGCCAGCAGCTTGGAGTGGGAGCGGGACTACGAGCAGTACTTC. Supplemented by reference TRBV7-2 and TRBJ2-7, the full variable domain reads GAGVSQSPSNKVTEKGKDVELRCDPISGHTALYWYRQSLGQGLEFLIYFQGNSAPDKSGLPSDRFSAERTGGSVSTLTIQRTQQEDSAVYLCASSLEWERDYEQYFGPGTRLTVT.

The V call is TRBV5-1, the J call TRBJ1-2; the match to TRBD1 covers 9 bases. J was trimmed by 8 bases and V by 4 bases; bases with no gene match: 12. This CDR3 contains 15 residues. The germline V gene encodes CDR1 SGHRS and CDR2 YFSETQ. CDR3 in DNA: TGCGCCAGCAGCCTAGGAGGACAGGGGTATTTCGGCTACACCTTC. This encodes CASSLGGQGYFGYTF.

The chain carries TRBV11-2 and TRBJ2-7; 7 bases are shared with TRBD2. V shed 1 base and J 4 bases; nucleotides not matched to a gene: 7. The germline CDR1 and CDR2 sequences are SGHAT and FQNNGV. The CDR3 loop spans 15 amino acids. CDR3 loop: CASSLGRVGRYEQYF. CDR3 DNA: TGTGCCAGCAGCTTAGGGCGGGTCGGGAGGTACGAGCAGTACTTC.

The chain employs TRBV11-2 and TRBJ2-1; 9 nucleotides match TRBD2. Germline CDR1 SGHAT, CDR2 FQNNGV. The CDR3 covers 16 residues. J was trimmed by 6 bases and V by 0 bases; bases with no gene match: 6. CDR3 nucleotides: TGTGCCAGCAGCTTAGAGTGGACTAGCGCGAGCAATGAGCAGTTCTTC. Encoded protein: CASSLEWTSASNEQFF.

The chain is built from TRBV7-6 and TRBJ2-1, with a tentative D call TRBD1 (6 bases). Per the germline V gene, CDR1 is SGHVS and CDR2 is FNYEAQ. The CDR3 contains 15 residues. The V gene lost 5 bases and the J gene lost 9 bases, with 20 bases spanning the gap. As DNA, the CDR3 is TGTGCCAGCAGCGTCCCCTTTGGCGCGGACAGTGAGCAGTTCTTC. This gives the protein CASSVPFGADSEQFF.

This clone came up once. This CDR3 reads CASSPGDGTASYEQYF. The CDR3 DNA is TGTGCCAGCTCACCAGGTGATGGGACAGCATCCTACGAGCAGTACTTC. This chain links TRBV18 with TRBJ2-7; 7 bases map to TRBD1. Germline V gene lookup returns CDR1 KGHSH and CDR2 LQKENI. The V gene end was trimmed by 2 bases and the J gene end by 1 base; junction bases not matched to a gene: 8. This CDR3 contains 16 residues.

The chain uses TRBV23-1 and TRBJ1-4, with 7 nucleotides matching TRBD1. TRBV23-1 carries the ORF label, with uncertain function. V lost 7 bases and J lost 10; bases outside the gene matches: 27. CDR3 length: 19 residues. The CDR3 DNA reads as TGCGCCAGCACGTCCGACGACAGGGACAGATCCCCGAACTGGAGAAAACTGTTTTTT. This gives the protein CASTSDDRDRSPNWRKLFF.

The chain joins TRBV18 to TRBJ1-1; TRBD1 matches at 8 bases. J was trimmed by 1 base and V by 1 base; bases with no gene match: 11. The CDR3 is 18 residues long. Looked up from germline, CDR1 is KGHSH and CDR2 is LQKENI. CDR3 sequence (DNA): TGTGCCAGCTCACCACGTGCGACAGGGGTTATTGGGAACACTGAAGCTTTCTTT. It codes for CASSPRATGVIGNTEAFF.

This rearrangement joins TRBV11-3 to TRBJ2-7; TRBD1 might be the D (6 bases). CDR1 is SGHNT and CDR2 is YENEEA in the germline V gene. Trimming took off 5 bases at V and 2 bases at J, with 13 bases between the two ends. The CDR3 contains 14 residues. This chain's CDR3 is CASSPRTAPYEQYF. As DNA, the CDR3 is TGTGCCAGCAGCCCGCGGACAGCCCCCTACGAGCAGTACTTC.

DNA for the CDR3: TGTGCCAGCACCCCCCAGGGCCAAAGGAACACTGAAGCTTTCTTT. Translation: CASTPQGQRNTEAFF. V usage is TRBV27 and J usage is TRBJ1-1, with a weak D call TRBD1 (5 bases). Germline loops: CDR1 MNHEY, CDR2 SMNVEV (reference sequence). This CDR3 has 15 amino acids. V dropped 7 bases and J dropped 1 base, with 16 bases sitting between them.

The chain combines TRBV7-9 with TRBJ1-2; D possibly corresponds to TRBD1 (6 bases). V dropped 5 bases and J dropped 4 bases, with 14 bases sitting between them. The CDR3 has 14 residues. Germline V lookup: CDR1 SEHNR, CDR2 FQNEAQ (reference sequence). CDR3 amino acids: CASSPRDKVYGYTF. The CDR3 DNA reads as TGTGCCAGCAGCCCCCGGGACAAAGTCTATGGCTACACCTTC.

V and J are TRBV6-5 and TRBJ2-6; D unclear. Germline CDR1 and CDR2: MNHEY and SVGAGI. The CDR3 extends over 13 amino acids. The V gene lost 7 bases and the J gene lost 0 bases, with 4 bases spanning the gap. Here the CDR3 reads CASTGSGANVLTF. CDR3 sequence (DNA): TGTGCCAGCACCGGCTCTGGGGCCAACGTCCTGACTTTC.

The chain is built from TRBV21-1 and TRBJ1-3; TRBD1, the D gene given by the table, was not confirmed from the DNA. TRBV21-1 is a recognized pseudogene. This CDR3 comprises 16 residues. The CDR3 loop reads CASSPWTASSGNTIYF. The CDR3 DNA sequence: TGTGCCAGCAGCCCATGGACAGCTTCCTCTGGAAACACCATATATTTT.

The chain links TRBV10-3 to TRBJ2-3, with TRBD2 as a possible D gene (5 bases). Germline V gives CDR1 ENHRY, CDR2 SYGVKD. This CDR3 contains 14 residues. V lost 4 bases to trimming and J lost 4 bases, with 12 bases between them. The CDR3 DNA reads as TGTGCCATCAGTGGGGTCTGGGGAGCAGATACGCAGTATTTT. This translates into CAISGVWGADTQYF.

This chain uses TRBV30 with TRBJ1-6, with D perhaps TRBD1 (5 bases). Germline CDR1 is GTSNPN and CDR2 is SVGIG (reference sequence). CDR3 length equals 13 residues. V was shortened by 4 bases and J by 7 bases, with 11 bases between the two germline ends. The CDR3 protein is CAWNQDMNSPLHF. DNA of the CDR3: TGTGCCTGGAACCAGGACATGAATTCACCCCTCCACTTT.

This chain joins TRBV30 and TRBJ2-5; 11 bases match TRBD2. CDR3 size: 15 residues. The V gene end was trimmed by 4 bases and the J gene end by 3 bases; junction bases not matched to a gene: 7. Germline values: CDR1 GTSNPN, CDR2 SVGIG (reference sequence). CDR3 nucleotide sequence: TGTGCCTGGACAACTAGCGGGAGAACGGAAGAGACCCAGTACTTC. Protein product: CAWTTSGRTEETQYF.

This chain links TRBV6-5 with TRBJ2-1; TRBD1 matches at 7 bases. The CDR3 totals 14 residues. The J segment lost 3 bases and the V segment lost 6 bases, leaving 5 bases of the junction unmatched. Per germline, CDR1 MNHEY and CDR2 SVGAGI. The chain's CDR3 is CASRLQGFYNEQFF. CDR3 DNA sequence: TGTGCCAGCAGACTACAGGGGTTCTACAATGAGCAGTTCTTC.

The rearrangement links TRBV5-1 to TRBJ2-7, with D possibly TRBD1 on 5 matching bases. The CDR3 covers 14 residues. V shed 0 bases and J shed 2 bases, with 9 bases lying between them. Germline lookup yields CDR1 SGHRS and CDR2 YFSETQ. CDR3 residues: CASSLDWGPYEQYF. CDR3 DNA: TGCGCCAGCAGCTTGGACTGGGGCCCCTACGAGCAGTACTTC.

The rearrangement links TRBV10-1 to TRBJ1-5; tentatively, D is TRBD1 (6 bases). The ends were cut back, 5 bases at V and 6 bases at J, with 8 bases in the middle. Germline-derived CDR1 and CDR2 are WNHNN and SYGVQD (reference sequence). This CDR3 spans 12 amino acids. The CDR3 nucleotides are TGCGCCAGCAGTACAGGGAGTCAGCCCCAGCATTTT. It yields the protein CASSTGSQPQHF.

The V gene is TRBV28, the J gene TRBJ1-1; tentative D call: TRBD1 (6 bases). CDR1 and CDR2 (germline): MDHEN, SYDVKM. The length of the CDR3 is 13 residues. V was shortened by 6 bases and J by 3 bases, with 11 bases between the two germline ends. The CDR3 DNA reads TGTGCCAGCAGCTACCGACAGGACACTGAAGCTTTCTTT. Translated, it gives CASSYRQDTEAFF.

Comment on this clone: This sample also contains other DNA sequences that code for the same CDR3. The gene calls are TRBV27 and TRBJ1-2, with 8 nucleotides matching TRBD1. Trimming took 4 bases from V and 8 from J; bases not matched to a gene: 9. Germline values: CDR1 MNHEY, CDR2 SMNVEV (reference sequence). The CDR3 runs 14 residues. The CDR3 coding sequence is TGTGCCAGCAGTTCCACAGGGGGGGGCTACGGCTACACCTTC. Translated: CASSSTGGGYGYTF.

The chain is built from TRBV7-2 and TRBJ2-7, with 8 bases aligning to TRBD2. The junction had 8 bases not matched to a gene; V was cut back by 2 bases and J by 2 bases. This CDR3 has 16 residues. Germline V lookup: CDR1 SGHTA, CDR2 FQGNSA. The CDR3 DNA sequence: TGTGCCAGCAGCTTAAAGTTTACTAGCGGAGCCTACGAGCAGTACTTC. Translated: CASSLKFTSGAYEQYF.

The CDR3 reads CASSWGRDRGPGNTIYF. The CDR3, as DNA: TGTGCCAGCAGTTGGGGTCGGGACAGGGGGCCTGGAAACACCATATATTTT. V is TRBV2 and J is TRBJ1-3, with 12 nucleotides matching TRBD1. V gave up 5 bases and J gave up 2 bases; unmatched junction bases: 7. The CDR3 runs to 17 residues. Germline CDR1 is SNHLY and CDR2 is FYNNEI. Full variable domain (missing parts from reference TRBV2 and TRBJ1-3): EPEVTQTPSHQVTQMGQEVILRCVPISNHLYFYWYRQILGQKVEFLVSFYNNEISEKSEIFDDQFSVERPDGSNFTLKIRSTKLEDSAMYFCASSWGRDRGPGNTIYFGEGSWLTVV.